Below, 19 T cell receptor beta chains from the same sample are listed, as sequenced in a study of T cell responses to AZD1222 COVID-19 vaccine (dated by TCRdb to about 2021). The library was obtained by the immunoSEQ multiplex PCR assay. Entries here come from immuneACCESS through TCRdb and include only in-frame sequences with V and J called. Some clones fail to appear in such tables; in the studies checked, an unresolved V gene covers under half of the shortfall, and the cause of the remainder is unknown. The sample records 130,000 or so clones, just under 95% of which are singletons. Roughly 6.6% of the sample goes to the ten largest clones. The sample's time point, from its label and the paper: baseline before first vaccination. The starting material was peripheral blood, obtained on day 0 of AZD1222 vaccination. The source is an adult in good health.

The V call is TRBV4-1, the J call TRBJ1-6, with D perhaps matching TRBD1 (5 bases). V was clipped by 0 bases and J by 7 bases, with 7 bases between them. Germline CDR1 MGHRA, CDR2 YSYEKL. The CDR3 consists of 14 residues. CDR3 loop: CASSQETVNSPLHF. The CDR3 nucleotides are TGCGCCAGCAGCCAAGAGACAGTGAATTCACCCCTCCACTTT.

The chain couples TRBV3-1 (or the pseudogene TRBV3-2) to TRBJ1-5, with TRBD1 matching 8 bases. V dropped 6 bases and J dropped 0; count of bases not matched to a gene: 4. CDR1 LGHDT and CDR2 YNNKEL come from the germline V gene (reference sequence). This CDR3 contains 15 residues. The CDR3 sequence is CASSPQGASNQPQHF. The CDR3 nucleotides read TGTGCCAGCAGTCCTCAGGGGGCTAGCAATCAGCCCCAGCATTTT.

V usage is TRBV19 and J usage is TRBJ1-5; D may be TRBD1 (5 bases). The germline CDR1 and CDR2 sequences are LNHDA and SQIVND (reference sequence). Trimming left V 3 bases short and J 7 bases short, with 16 bases between. There are 15 residues in the CDR3. The CDR3 is CASSIREGRGQPQHF. The CDR3 coding sequence is TGTGCCAGTAGTATTCGGGAGGGCCGGGGGCAGCCCCAGCATTTT.

This clone was recorded once. The chain combines TRBV19 with TRBJ2-5; D possibly uses TRBD1 or TRBD2 (6 bases each). CDR3 length: 16 residues. Germline lookup yields CDR1 LNHDA and CDR2 SQIVND (reference sequence). V was cut by 8 bases and J by 7 bases, with 26 bases left in between. CDR3 nucleotides: TGTGCCAGTGCCGTCGGAGGGGGGTCCCTTATGGGGACCCAGTACTTC. Its protein is CASAVGGGSLMGTQYF.

The chain is built from TRBV18 and TRBJ1-6, with TRBD1 matching 9 bases. This CDR3 has 16 amino acids. Germline CDR1 KGHSH, CDR2 LQKENI. Trimming cost V 1 base and J 7 bases; bases outside gene matches: 5. CDR3 loop: CASSPRGQGGNSPLHF. DNA of the CDR3: TGTGCCAGCTCACCACGGGGACAGGGAGGAAATTCACCCCTCCACTTT.

This clone was recorded a few times. The chain uses TRBV6-5 and TRBJ2-2; 14 bases agree with TRBD2. J was trimmed by 9 bases and V by 6 bases; bases with no gene match: 6. This CDR3 spans 15 amino acids. Germline CDR1 reads MNHEY; CDR2 reads SVGAGI. The DNA for the CDR3 is TGTGCCAGCAGAAAGGGACTAGCGGGAGACAGGGAGCTGTTTTTT. Translation gives CASRKGLAGDRELFF.

The genes are TRBV6-2 or TRBV6-3 and TRBJ2-1; D perhaps matches TRBD2 (5 bases). The CDR3 sequence is 18 residues long. From germline, CDR1 is MNHEY and CDR2 SVGEGT. Trimming removed 2 bases from V and 4 bases from J, with 21 bases in between. As DNA, the CDR3 is TGTGCCAGCAGTTACGGACGTGTACTTAGCGTTGGGTACAATGAGCAGTTCTTC. It specifies CASSYGRVLSVGYNEQFF.

The rearrangement uses TRBV4-1 and TRBJ2-2, with unresolved D. V dropped 2 bases and J dropped 5 bases, with 15 bases sitting between them. The CDR3 is 16 residues long. Germline lookup yields CDR1 MGHRA and CDR2 YSYEKL. CDR3 bases: TGCGCCAGCAGCCAACCTACCCTTAGCAGGACCGGGGAGCTGTTTTTT. Its protein is CASSQPTLSRTGELFF.

The rearrangement uses TRBV4-1 and TRBJ2-7; 10 bases match TRBD2. The germline V gene encodes CDR1 MGHRA and CDR2 YSYEKL. The CDR3 has 15 amino acids. The J segment lost 4 bases and the V segment lost 2 bases, leaving 5 bases of the junction unmatched. The CDR3, as DNA: TGCGCCAGCAGCCAAAGAGCGGGAGGGCAATACGAGCAGTACTTC. It specifies CASSQRAGGQYEQYF.

The chain joins TRBV6-6 to TRBJ2-3; 7 nucleotides line up with TRBD2. The CDR3 is 14 amino acids. J gave up 0 bases and V 11 bases, and 8 bases lay outside the gene matches. Germline lookup yields CDR1 MNHNY and CDR2 SVGAGI (reference sequence). CDR3 coding DNA: TGTGCCGGGGGGGGGACTCCTAGCACAGATACGCAGTATTTT. Amino acid sequence: CAGGGTPSTDTQYF.

This rearrangement joins TRBV2 to TRBJ2-2, with 11 bases lining up with TRBD1. Germline assignment: CDR1 SNHLY and CDR2 FYNNEI. CDR3 length equals 21 residues. The trim removed 4 bases at V and 5 bases at J, leaving 21 bases unmatched. CDR3 residues: CASSAYGTGGFAGDITGELFF. The CDR3 DNA reads TGTGCCAGCAGTGCCTACGGGACAGGGGGATTTGCGGGAGATATTACCGGGGAGCTGTTTTTT. Looking up the rest from reference TRBV2 and TRBJ2-2 gives the full variable domain: EPEVTQTPSHQVTQMGQEVILRCVPISNHLYFYWYRQILGQKVEFLVSFYNNEISEKSEIFDDQFSVERPDGSNFTLKIRSTKLEDSAMYFCASSAYGTGGFAGDITGELFFGEGSRLTVL.

The genes are TRBV2 and TRBJ1-1; D is possibly TRBD1 (5 bases). Germline CDR1 reads SNHLY; CDR2 reads FYNNEI. Trimming removed 1 base at V and 4 bases at J, with 13 bases between. The CDR3 has 15 amino acids. CDR3 bases: TGTGCCAGCAGTGAAGAGGCCATGGGGCGCACTGAAGCTTTCTTT. Its protein is CASSEEAMGRTEAFF.

V is TRBV28 and J is TRBJ1-6; 9 positions match TRBD1. The CDR3 totals 14 residues. Unmatched junction bases numbered 2, after V lost 2 bases and J lost 9 bases. The V gene's germline CDR1 is MDHEN and CDR2 SYDVKM. The CDR3 coding sequence is TGTGCCAGCAGTTTAAACAGGGGGCTTTCACCCCTCCACTTT. As protein: CASSLNRGLSPLHF.

The rearrangement uses TRBV11-2 and TRBJ2-5; possible D gene TRBD2, 6 bases. The CDR3 is 15 amino acids. V gave up 5 bases and J gave up 4 bases, with 17 bases separating them. CDR1 and CDR2 from the germline V gene are SGHAT and FQNNGV. CDR3 DNA: TGTGCCAGCAGCCTACGCGGACCGGGACTAGAGACCCAGTACTTC. Residues: CASSLRGPGLETQYF. Full variable domain (rest looked up from reference TRBV11-2 and TRBJ2-5): EAGVAQSPRYKIIEKRQSVAFWCNPISGHATLYWYQQILGQGPKLLIQFQNNGVVDDSQLPKDRFSAERLKGVDSTLKIQPAKLEDSAVYLCASSLRGPGLETQYFGPGTRLLVL.

The CDR3 DNA reads TGTGCCAGCAGCCTTGGAGGCGGGGCGGCTAATTCACCCCTCCACTTT. This codes for CASSLGGGAANSPLHF. The chain couples TRBV5-8 to TRBJ1-6, with D possibly matching TRBD1 (5 bases). Trimming took off 4 bases at V and 6 bases at J, with 17 bases between the two ends. Germline assignment: CDR1 SGHTS and CDR2 YDEGEE. CDR3 length: 16 residues. The full variable domain, rest sourced from reference TRBV5-8 and TRBJ1-6, is EAGVTQSPTHLIKTRGQQATLRCSPISGHTSVYWYQQALGLGLQFLLWYDEGEERNRGNFPPRFSGRQFPNYSSELNVNALELEDSALYLCASSLGGGAANSPLHFGNGTRLTVT.

The count of this clone is one. This sequence joins TRBV5-1 and TRBJ1-1; D remains unclear. The CDR3 has 14 residues. V shed 1 base and J shed 4 bases, with 11 bases lying between them. The germline V gene encodes CDR1 SGHRS and CDR2 YFSETQ. The CDR3 DNA is TGCGCCAGCAGCTTGTGGTGGTCGTCCACTGAAGCTTTCTTT. Translating gives CASSLWWSSTEAFF.

V gene TRBV27 combines with J gene TRBJ2-1; no clear D gene. Trimming shortened V by 4 bases and J by 11 bases, and 18 bases separated the two germline ends. Germline loops: CDR1 MNHEY, CDR2 SMNVEV (reference sequence). This CDR3 is 14 amino acids long. This chain's CDR3 is CASSSNDLTWKQFF. The CDR3 DNA follows: TGTGCCAGCAGTTCCAACGACCTGACTTGGAAGCAGTTCTTC.

The chain employs TRBV14 and TRBJ1-2, with D unresolved. The CDR3 length is 12 residues. V was cut by 4 bases and J by 5 bases, with 8 bases left in between. CDR1 SGHDN and CDR2 FVKESK come from the germline V gene. CDR3 nucleotide sequence: TGTGCCAGCAGCCCGAATCGGTATGGCTACACCTTC. It specifies CASSPNRYGYTF. The entire variable domain, with the rest obtained from reference TRBV14 and TRBJ1-2, is as follows: EAGVTQFPSHSVIEKGQTVTLRCDPISGHDNLYWYRRVMGKEIKFLLHFVKESKQDESGMPNNRFLAERTGGTYSTLKVQPAELEDSGVYFCASSPNRYGYTFGSGTRLTVV.

The V and J genes are TRBV9 and TRBJ2-5, with TRBD2 matching over 8 bases. Germline trimming cut 4 bases from V and 5 bases from J; bases unmatched to any gene: 19. This CDR3 spans 18 amino acids. The germline gives CDR1 SGDLS, CDR2 YYNGEE. The CDR3 spells CASSPYRDRAGVGETQYF. CDR3 coding DNA: TGTGCCAGCAGCCCGTACCGGGATAGAGCGGGAGTAGGGGAGACCCAGTACTTC.